Below, 5 T cell receptor beta chains from the same sample are listed, as sequenced in a study of regulatory T cells in long-lasting Graves disease. HTBI primers from iRepertoire and Arm-PCR of CDR3 regions yielded the TCR beta libraries. TCRdb independently ran MiXCR on the multiplex PCR reads; one entry per CDR3 protein. In the table there are almost 350,000 distinct CDR3 sequences, about 18% of which are singletons. Sample time point: persistent/refractory GD, antithyroid drugs over 5 years with positive TRAb. Making the TCR library involved RNA that had been extracted from PBMCs. The sample consisted of peripheral blood mononuclear cells (PBMCs), taken when the disease was refractory, from a patient treated with antithyroid drugs. The source of these receptors is a female donor with Graves disease.

The CDR3 protein is CAWRQTGSNQPQHF. Here the CDR3 DNA reads TGTGCCTGGAGGCAGACAGGCTCCAATCAGCCCCAGCATTTT. V gene TRBV30 combines with J gene TRBJ1-5, with a weak D call TRBD1 (6 bases). This CDR3 is built from 14 residues. V lost 3 bases to trimming and J lost 3 bases, with 12 bases between them. Germline V gene sequence: CDR1 GTSNPN, CDR2 SVGIG (reference sequence).

The chain's CDR3 is CASSARDPNTGELFF. The CDR3 nucleotides are TGTGCCAGCAGCGCCCGGGACCCTAACACCGGGGAGCTGTTTTTT. The chain carries TRBV7-8 and TRBJ2-2; D tentatively reads TRBD1 or TRBD2 (5 bases each). The CDR3 extends over 15 amino acids. With 5 bases removed from V and 2 bases from J, the gap between germline ends came to 12 bases. CDR1 is SGHVS, CDR2 FQNEAQ, per germline. Using reference TRBV7-8 and TRBJ2-2 for the parts outside the CDR3, the full variable domain is GAGVSQSPRYKVAKRGQDVALRCDPISGHVSLFWYQQALGQGPEFLTYFQNEAQLDKSGLPSDRFFAERPEGSVSTLKIQRTQQEDSAVYLCASSARDPNTGELFFGEGSRLTVL.

V gene TRBV5-1 combines with J gene TRBJ2-7; 7 positions match TRBD2. Trimming at V came to 4 bases and at J to 4 bases, leaving 11 bases not matched to a gene. This CDR3 spans 15 amino acids. The germline V gene has CDR1 SGHRS and CDR2 YFSETQ. CDR3 sequence: CASSRTSPPDYEQYF. CDR3 DNA: TGCGCCAGCAGCAGGACTAGTCCCCCTGATTACGAGCAGTACTTC.

The DNA for the CDR3 is TGTGCCAGCAGCTTACAGACAGGGCAACAAGAGACCCAGTACTTC. It yields the protein CASSLQTGQQETQYF. This chain uses TRBV7-2 with TRBJ2-5; 7 nucleotides line up with TRBD1. J was trimmed by 2 bases and V by 2 bases; bases with no gene match: 5. This CDR3 contains 15 residues. Germline V lookup: CDR1 SGHTA, CDR2 FQGNSA.

About this clonotype: A much larger clonotype is one base distant, so this may be a read error. The chain joins TRBV7-9 to TRBJ1-2; tentatively, D is TRBD1 (6 bases). The CDR3 is 12 amino acids. Germline values: CDR1 SEHNR, CDR2 FQNEAQ (reference sequence). The CDR3 coding sequence is TGTGTCAGCAGCGCGGACAGCTATGGCTACACCTTC. Its protein product is CVSSADSYGYTF.